This T cell receptor beta chain comes out of a study of T cells in Graves' hyperthyroidism and ophthalmopathy. CDR3 length equals 15 residues. CDR1 and CDR2 from the germline V gene are SGDLS and YYNGEE. V lost 0 bases, J lost 2 bases, and 10 bases lay in between. Study-wide points: Blood also carried most thyroid clonotypes expanded above 0.001.

Authors of the study amplified TCR beta CDR3 regions from RNA transcripts. TCR CDR3 regions were first amplified by RT-PCR with HTBI primers. In TCRdb, the multiplex PCR reads were re-called with MiXCR into one record per CDR3 protein. The sample carries about 610,000 distinct CDR3 sequences, roughly a sixth recorded once. This clonotype was counted only a few times. What it recognizes is unknown. Sequencing was carried out using blood. The origin of this receptor is a woman aged 40 to 55 with Graves' ophthalmopathy. This chain connects TRBV9 to TRBJ2-3; no firm D call. CDR3 sequence reads: CASSVGVQLTDTQYF. CDR3 bases: TGTGCCAGCAGCGTAGGGGTTCAACTCACAGATACGCAGTATTTT.